Below are 32 T cell receptor beta chains sequenced from a single sample in a study of monozygotic twins with inflammatory bowel disease. For each CDR3 protein, TCRdb gives one entry from its re-call of the 5' RACE reads, without DNA. Its table records roughly 90,000 distinct CDR3 sequences. What was sequenced was blood. The receptors were gathered from a human donor with ulcerative colitis or Crohn's disease, or a healthy co-twin of an affected twin (not recorded which).

This clonotype is called large based on its frequency. CDR3 protein: CASSRTFTGNTEAFF. The V and J genes are TRBV5-1 and TRBJ1-1; the D call of TRBD1 rests on TCRdb alone, since no DNA is present to check it. This CDR3 has 15 residues. Germline loops: CDR1 SGHRS, CDR2 YFSETQ.

The chain couples TRBV20-1 to TRBJ1-5; the TRBD1 assignment by TCRdb is unverifiable without DNA. The CDR3 consists of 13 residues. Germline V gene sequence: CDR1 DFQATT, CDR2 SNEGSKA (reference sequence). The CDR3 protein is CSSTQGTNQPQHF.

This chain links TRBV7-9 with TRBJ1-1; TCRdb gives TRBD1 as the D gene, but with no DNA this cannot be confirmed. Germline V gene data show CDR1 as SEHNR and CDR2 as FQNEAQ (reference sequence). The CDR3 sequence is 17 residues long. CDR3 protein: CASSLPPQVRRATEAFF.

V gene TRBV15 combines with J gene TRBJ1-2. The germline CDR1 and CDR2 sequences are LNHNV and YYDKDF (reference sequence). The CDR3 has 12 amino acids. The CDR3 reads CATSRANYGYTF.

The chain links TRBV5-1 to TRBJ2-5; the D call of TRBD2 rests on TCRdb alone, since no DNA is present to check it. The germline V gene encodes CDR1 SGHRS and CDR2 YFSETQ. This CDR3 contains 18 residues. CDR3 sequence: CASSRSGLAGAYQESQYF. The entire variable domain, with the rest obtained from reference TRBV5-1 and TRBJ2-5, is as follows: KAGVTQTPRYLIKTRGQQVTLSCSPISGHRSVSWYQQTPGQGLQFLFEYFSETQRNKGNFPGRFSGRQFSNSRSEMNVSTLELGDSALYLCASSRSGLAGAYQESQYFGPGTRLLVL.

The V gene is TRBV7-2, the J gene TRBJ1-2. This CDR3 spans 16 amino acids. Germline CDR1 and CDR2: SGHTA and FQGNSA. CDR3 in amino acids: CASSSTGGITGYGYTF. The whole variable domain, filled in from reference TRBV7-2 and TRBJ1-2, reads GAGVSQSPSNKVTEKGKDVELRCDPISGHTALYWYRQSLGQGLEFLIYFQGNSAPDKSGLPSDRFSAERTGGSVSTLTIQRTQQEDSAVYLCASSSTGGITGYGYTFGSGTRLTVV.

V is TRBV19 and J is TRBJ1-5. The germline V gene encodes CDR1 LNHDA and CDR2 SQIVND (reference sequence). The CDR3 runs 16 residues. CDR3 amino acids: CASSDNGGRFGQPQHF.

This rearrangement joins TRBV7-2 to TRBJ1-1; TCRdb returns TRBD1, unconfirmable since there is no DNA. Per the germline V gene, CDR1 is SGHTA and CDR2 is FQGNSA. CDR3 length: 15 amino acids. The CDR3 here is CASSSLGRMNTEAFF.

The gene calls are TRBV5-4 and TRBJ2-2; TCRdb lists TRBD2, though no DNA is available to test this call. The CDR3 runs 15 residues. Germline values: CDR1 SGHNT, CDR2 YYREEE (reference sequence). The CDR3 region is CASNPDSANTGELFF.

The chain carries TRBV6-6 and TRBJ2-1; without DNA, the TCRdb call of TRBD1 cannot be checked. Germline CDR1 reads MNHNY; CDR2 reads SVGAGI (reference sequence). The CDR3 runs to 13 residues. The CDR3 is CASSYYSGREQFF.

The rearrangement joins TRBV10-3 to TRBJ1-4; TCRdb reports TRBD1, a call that lacks DNA to check it against. The CDR3 totals 15 residues. CDR1 and CDR2 (germline): ENHRY, SYGVKD. The CDR3 sequence is CAISESGRGGEKLFF.

This rearrangement joins TRBV6-1 to TRBJ2-1; the D call from TCRdb, TRBD2, cannot be confirmed without DNA. The CDR3 consists of 15 residues. Germline assignment: CDR1 MNHNS and CDR2 SASEGT. The CDR3 is CASSVRSTKYNEQFF.

CDR3 in amino acids: CASSSRNSPLHF. The genes are TRBV5-5 and TRBJ1-6. The CDR3 has 12 residues. CDR1 is SGHKS and CDR2 is YYEKEE in the germline V gene (reference sequence).

The gene calls are TRBV12-3 or TRBV12-4 and TRBJ1-2; TCRdb gives TRBD1 as the D gene, but with no DNA this cannot be confirmed. The CDR3 is made up of 14 amino acids. CDR3 residues: CASSRQGGNYGYTF.

The V and J genes are TRBV20-1 and TRBJ1-2; the TCRdb D gene call, TRBD1, has no DNA to confirm it. The CDR3 contains 12 residues. CDR1 is DFQATT, CDR2 SNEGSKA, per germline (reference sequence). The CDR3 spells CSAGQGGDGYTF.

The chain combines TRBV27 with TRBJ1-6; the TCRdb call, TRBD1, lacks DNA for checking. The CDR3 consists of 15 residues. Germline CDR1 and CDR2: MNHEY and SMNVEV (reference sequence). Here the CDR3 reads CASSLLTRAVSPLHF.

The chain is built from TRBV9 and TRBJ2-3; with no DNA, the TCRdb D assignment of TRBD1 cannot be verified. This CDR3 contains 16 residues. Germline V CDR1 and CDR2: SGDLS, YYNGEE. The CDR3 reads CASSVEGGMGTDTQYF. Full variable domain (outside the CDR3, taken from reference TRBV9 and TRBJ2-3): DSGVTQTPKHLITATGQRVTLRCSPRSGDLSVYWYQQSLDQGLQFLIQYYNGEERAKGNILERFSAQQFPDLHSELNLSSLELGDSALYFCASSVEGGMGTDTQYFGPGTRLTVL.

The J gene is TRBJ1-2, the V gene TRBV7-2; the TCRdb call, TRBD1, lacks DNA for checking. Germline lookup yields CDR1 SGHTA and CDR2 FQGNSA. The CDR3 sequence is 14 residues long. The CDR3 spells CASSLTRGYYGYTF. Looking up the rest from reference TRBV7-2 and TRBJ1-2 gives the full variable domain: GAGVSQSPSNKVTEKGKDVELRCDPISGHTALYWYRQSLGQGLEFLIYFQGNSAPDKSGLPSDRFSAERTGGSVSTLTIQRTQQEDSAVYLCASSLTRGYYGYTFGSGTRLTVV.

This rearrangement joins TRBV6-5 to TRBJ1-6; TCRdb names TRBD1, which stays unverified in the absence of DNA. Germline V gives CDR1 MNHEY, CDR2 SVGAGI. The CDR3 length is 13 residues. CDR3 protein: CASTENRNSPLHF.

V usage is TRBV5-1 and J usage is TRBJ2-5; TCRdb outputs TRBD1, but without DNA this stays unchecked. Germline V gene sequence: CDR1 SGHRS, CDR2 YFSETQ. The CDR3 has 14 residues. This CDR3 is CASSLGQGGETQYF.

The V gene is TRBV6-1, the J gene TRBJ1-3; TCRdb gives TRBD1 as the D gene, but with no DNA this cannot be confirmed. The CDR3 has 15 residues. Germline CDR1 reads MNHNS; CDR2 reads SASEGT. The CDR3 reads CASSQGQNSGNTIYF.

The genes are TRBV4-1 and TRBJ2-7; TCRdb calls TRBD1, which cannot be checked without DNA. This CDR3 is 14 amino acids long. Germline CDR1 and CDR2: MGHRA and YSYEKL. The CDR3 sequence is CASSPQAGTYEQYF.

The chain has TRBV15 and TRBJ2-1; the TRBD2 assignment by TCRdb is unverifiable without DNA. Germline CDR1 and CDR2: LNHNV and YYDKDF (reference sequence). The CDR3 is 16 residues long. CDR3 residues: CATSRGSGGSYNEQFF.

V is TRBV20-1 and J is TRBJ1-6; TCRdb selects TRBD1, and the lack of DNA leaves this call unchecked. Germline CDR1 and CDR2: DFQATT and SNEGSKA (reference sequence). The CDR3 has 21 residues. CDR3 protein: CSARDRSVTGGASSYNSPLHF.

The chain has TRBV5-1 and TRBJ2-3; TCRdb proposes TRBD1, but this gene call is untestable without DNA. The CDR3 consists of 14 residues. Germline V gene lookup returns CDR1 SGHRS and CDR2 YFSETQ. The CDR3 region is CASSYRGRADTQYF.

V and J are TRBV5-5 and TRBJ2-5; the TRBD1 assignment by TCRdb is unverifiable without DNA. CDR1 and CDR2 (germline): SGHKS, YYEKEE (reference sequence). The CDR3 totals 14 residues. CDR3 residues: CASRWDGSQETQYF.

This rearrangement joins TRBV27 to TRBJ1-6; TCRdb's D call of TRBD1 is untestable without DNA. Germline loops: CDR1 MNHEY, CDR2 SMNVEV (reference sequence). CDR3 length: 16 amino acids. CDR3 sequence reads: CASSLLPPGRGSPLHF.

The chain recombines TRBV6-6 with TRBJ1-3. Looked up from germline, CDR1 is MNHNY and CDR2 is SVGAGI (reference sequence). This CDR3 is built from 12 residues. CDR3 in amino acids: CASTISGNTIYF.

This chain joins TRBV5-5 and TRBJ1-2. The CDR3 runs 13 residues. Germline values: CDR1 SGHKS, CDR2 YYEKEE (reference sequence). The CDR3 protein is CASSLDLSGGYTF.

The chain employs TRBV19 and TRBJ1-5. The CDR3 spans 15 residues. Per germline, CDR1 LNHDA and CDR2 SQIVND (reference sequence). CDR3 amino acids: CASSIGLWDNQPQHF.

The chain joins TRBV18 to TRBJ2-1; the TCRdb D gene call, TRBD2, has no DNA to confirm it. Germline lookup yields CDR1 KGHSH and CDR2 LQKENI. The CDR3 covers 14 residues. This CDR3 is CASLPGTRDGEQFF.

The chain has TRBV5-1 and TRBJ1-2; no DNA is available, so the TRBD1 call from TCRdb remains unchecked. This CDR3 comprises 11 residues. The V gene's germline CDR1 is SGHRS and CDR2 YFSETQ. The CDR3 here is CASSDSNGYTF. The whole variable domain, remainder taken from reference TRBV5-1 and TRBJ1-2, is KAGVTQTPRYLIKTRGQQVTLSCSPISGHRSVSWYQQTPGQGLQFLFEYFSETQRNKGNFPGRFSGRQFSNSRSEMNVSTLELGDSALYLCASSDSNGYTFGSGTRLTVV.